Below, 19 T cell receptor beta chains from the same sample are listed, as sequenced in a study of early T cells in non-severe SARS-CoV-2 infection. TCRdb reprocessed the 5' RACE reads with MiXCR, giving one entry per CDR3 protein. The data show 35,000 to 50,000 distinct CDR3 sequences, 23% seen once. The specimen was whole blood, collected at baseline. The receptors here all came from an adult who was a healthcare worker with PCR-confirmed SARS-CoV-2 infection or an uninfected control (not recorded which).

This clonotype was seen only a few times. Here the CDR3 DNA reads TGTGCCAGCAGCTTAAGGGTACAGGGTTGGAATCAGCCCCAGCATTTT. Protein sequence: CASSLRVQGWNQPQHF. The chain recombines TRBV7-2 with TRBJ1-5, with D perhaps TRBD1 (6 bases). The CDR3 runs to 16 residues. V was shortened by 2 bases and J by 4 bases, with 15 bases between the two germline ends. Germline loops: CDR1 SGHTA, CDR2 FQGNSA.

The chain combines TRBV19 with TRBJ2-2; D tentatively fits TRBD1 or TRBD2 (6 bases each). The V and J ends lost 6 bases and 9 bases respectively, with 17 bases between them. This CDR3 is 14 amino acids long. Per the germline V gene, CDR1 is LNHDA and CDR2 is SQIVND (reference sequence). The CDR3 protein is CASRVAGGNRELFF. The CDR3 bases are TGTGCCAGTAGGGTTGCCGGGGGCAACCGGGAGCTGTTTTTT.

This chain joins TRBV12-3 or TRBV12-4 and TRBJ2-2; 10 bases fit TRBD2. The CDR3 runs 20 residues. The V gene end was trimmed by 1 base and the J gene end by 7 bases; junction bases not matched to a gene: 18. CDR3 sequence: CASSLDTKNGLAGEVGELFF. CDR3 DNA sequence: TGTGCCAGCAGTTTAGACACAAAAAACGGCCTAGCGGGGGAGGTCGGGGAGCTGTTTTTT.

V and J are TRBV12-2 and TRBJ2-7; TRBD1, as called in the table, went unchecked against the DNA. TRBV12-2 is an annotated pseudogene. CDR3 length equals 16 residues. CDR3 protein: CASRLAPGTASYEQYF. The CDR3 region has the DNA TGTGCAAGTCGCTTAGCACCAGGGACAGCCTCCTACGAGCAGTACTTC.

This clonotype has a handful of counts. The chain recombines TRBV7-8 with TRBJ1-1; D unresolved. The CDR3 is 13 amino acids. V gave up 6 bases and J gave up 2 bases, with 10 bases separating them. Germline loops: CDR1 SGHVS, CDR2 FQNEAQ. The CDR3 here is CASSREENTEAFF. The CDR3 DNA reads TGTGCCAGCAGTAGGGAGGAAAACACTGAAGCTTTCTTT.

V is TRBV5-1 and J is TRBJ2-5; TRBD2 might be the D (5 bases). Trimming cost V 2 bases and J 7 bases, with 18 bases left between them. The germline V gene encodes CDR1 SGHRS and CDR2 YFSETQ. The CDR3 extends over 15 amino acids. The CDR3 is CASSLSSQVGGTQYF. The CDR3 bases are TGCGCCAGCAGCTTATCTAGCCAAGTAGGAGGGACCCAGTACTTC.

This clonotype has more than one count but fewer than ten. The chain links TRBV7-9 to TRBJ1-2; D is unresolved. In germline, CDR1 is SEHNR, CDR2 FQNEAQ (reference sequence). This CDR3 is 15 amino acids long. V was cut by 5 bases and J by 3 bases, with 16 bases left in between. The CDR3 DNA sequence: TGTGCCAGCAGCCCGCGGAGAAGCGGGGACTATGGCTACACCTTC. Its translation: CASSPRRSGDYGYTF.

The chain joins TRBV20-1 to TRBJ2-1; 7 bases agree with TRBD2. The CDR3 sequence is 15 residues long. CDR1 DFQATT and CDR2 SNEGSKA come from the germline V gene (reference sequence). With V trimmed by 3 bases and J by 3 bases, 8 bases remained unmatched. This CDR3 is CSARGSGAIYNEQFF. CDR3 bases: TGCAGTGCTAGGGGGAGCGGGGCGATCTACAATGAGCAGTTCTTC.

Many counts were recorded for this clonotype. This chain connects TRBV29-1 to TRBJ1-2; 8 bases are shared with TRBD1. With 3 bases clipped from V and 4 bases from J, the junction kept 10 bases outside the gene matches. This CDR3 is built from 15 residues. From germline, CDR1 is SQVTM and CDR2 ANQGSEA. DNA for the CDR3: TGCAGCGTTGAGGCGAGGACAGGGAAGGGCTATGGCTACACCTTC. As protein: CSVEARTGKGYGYTF.

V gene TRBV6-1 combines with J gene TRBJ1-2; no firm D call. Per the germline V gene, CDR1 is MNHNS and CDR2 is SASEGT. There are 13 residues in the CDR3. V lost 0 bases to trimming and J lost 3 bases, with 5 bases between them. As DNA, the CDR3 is TGTGCCAGCAGTGAAGCTTTGGACTATGGCTACACCTTC. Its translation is CASSEALDYGYTF.

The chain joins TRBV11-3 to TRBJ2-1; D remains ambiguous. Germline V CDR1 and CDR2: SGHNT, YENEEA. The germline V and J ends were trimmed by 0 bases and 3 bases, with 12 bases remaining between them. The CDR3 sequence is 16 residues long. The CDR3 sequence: CASSLDSGLGYNEQFF. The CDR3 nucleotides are TGTGCCAGCAGCTTAGATTCAGGTCTGGGCTACAATGAGCAGTTCTTC.

The CDR3 region has the DNA TGTGCCAGCCGCGGCTCCTATAATTCACCCCTCCACTTT. This codes for CASRGSYNSPLHF. The chain links TRBV2 to TRBJ1-6; no reliable D call. The CDR3 has 13 residues. Trimming cost V 8 bases and J 0 bases, with 5 bases left between them. Germline assignment: CDR1 SNHLY and CDR2 FYNNEI.

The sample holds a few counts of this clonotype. The CDR3 DNA reads TGTGCCAGCAGTGAAGGGCAGGGACACGAGCAGTACTTC. Protein sequence: CASSEGQGHEQYF. The chain carries TRBV6-1 and TRBJ2-7, with D tentatively TRBD1 or TRBD2 (5 bases each). Deletions cut 1 base from V and 5 bases from J, with 9 bases between. CDR3 size: 13 residues. Germline V gene sequence: CDR1 MNHNS, CDR2 SASEGT.

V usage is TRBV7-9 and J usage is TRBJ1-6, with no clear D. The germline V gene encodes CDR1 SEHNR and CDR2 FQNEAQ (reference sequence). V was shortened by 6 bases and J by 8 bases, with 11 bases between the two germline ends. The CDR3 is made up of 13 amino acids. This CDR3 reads CASRMDRYSPLHF. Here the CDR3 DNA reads TGTGCCAGCAGAATGGACCGGTATTCACCCCTCCACTTT.

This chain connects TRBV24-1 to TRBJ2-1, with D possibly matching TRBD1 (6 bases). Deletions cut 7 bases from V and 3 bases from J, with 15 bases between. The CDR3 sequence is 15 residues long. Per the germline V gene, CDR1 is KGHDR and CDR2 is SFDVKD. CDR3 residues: CATSPGTSNYNEQFF. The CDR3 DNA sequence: TGTGCCACCAGCCCAGGGACATCCAACTACAATGAGCAGTTCTTC.

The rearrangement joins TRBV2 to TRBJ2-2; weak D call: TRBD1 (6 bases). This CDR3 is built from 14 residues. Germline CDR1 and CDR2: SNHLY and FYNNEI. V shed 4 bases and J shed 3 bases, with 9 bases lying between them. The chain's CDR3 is CASSATGYTGELFF. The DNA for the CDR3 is TGTGCCAGCAGTGCAACAGGGTACACCGGGGAGCTGTTTTTT.

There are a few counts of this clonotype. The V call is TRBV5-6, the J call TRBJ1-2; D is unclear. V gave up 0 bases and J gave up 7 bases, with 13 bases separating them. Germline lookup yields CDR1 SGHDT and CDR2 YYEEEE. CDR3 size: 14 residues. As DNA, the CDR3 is TGTGCCAGCAGCTTGGGGCCCAGTGGCGTTGGCTACACCTTC. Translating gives CASSLGPSGVGYTF.

The CDR3 loop reads CASSLVQGRQPQHF. For the CDR3, the DNA is TGTGCCAGCAGCTTAGTACAGGGAAGACAGCCCCAGCATTTT. The chain combines TRBV7-2 with TRBJ1-5; tentatively, D is TRBD1 (6 bases). Germline loops: CDR1 SGHTA, CDR2 FQGNSA. There are 14 residues in the CDR3. Trimming took off 1 base at V and 7 bases at J, with 11 bases between the two ends.

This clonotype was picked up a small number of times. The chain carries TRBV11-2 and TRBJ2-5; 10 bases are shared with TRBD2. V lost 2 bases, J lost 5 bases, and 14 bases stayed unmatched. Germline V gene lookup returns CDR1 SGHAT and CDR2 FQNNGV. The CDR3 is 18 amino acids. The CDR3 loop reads CASSLKRLGLAGAETQYF. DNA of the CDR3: TGTGCCAGCAGCTTAAAGCGCCTGGGGCTAGCGGGGGCGGAGACCCAGTACTTC.